One T cell receptor beta chain is described in this entry. Its antigen remains unknown. The CDR3 spans 14 residues. V was clipped by 7 bases and J by 4 bases, with 14 bases between them. The germline V gene has CDR1 KGHDR and CDR2 SFDVKD. The sample is drawn from a study of vaccination effects on CD4 cells after COVID-19. Findings of the study overall: From healthy vaccinees, only 1 of 255 vaccine-induced clones also reacted to common cold coronaviruses.

Before sequencing, viral peptide pools were used by the ViraFEST assay to expand antigen-specific CD4+ T cells. CD4+ T cells were isolated after around 10 days of culture. All study participants received two doses of BNT162b2 or mRNA-1273 vaccine. Vaccine recipients, nucleocapsid antibody negative, had no prior SARS-CoV-2 infection. PBMC were cultured at around 2 million per well with approximately 10 IU/ml IL-2 and about 9.4 ug/ml peptides. The authors replaced half the medium with IL-2 medium on days 3 and 7. Generated by immunoSEQ multiplex PCR, the TCRdb table keeps only in-frame clones and is missing some. The sample has roughly 34,000 clones, roughly four fifths seen once.

Sample: CD4+ T cells from PBMCs cultured with HCoV-NL63 spike peptides, taken after COVID-19 vaccination. The chain joins TRBV24-1 to TRBJ2-3; a possible D gene is TRBD2 (6 bases). The receptor comes from a human donor who received a COVID-19 vaccine. Some clones in this sample may be carry-over from other donors' samples. The CDR3 is CATSSTSGPDTQYF. CDR3 sequence (DNA): TGTGCCACCAGCTCGACTAGTGGCCCAGATACGCAGTATTTT.